The 23 T cell receptor beta chains presented below share a single source sample, sequenced in a study of blood T cell repertoires in COVID-19. The data were produced by immunoSEQ multiplex PCR, yet TCRdb's version contains in-frame clones alone and is incomplete. The sample lists under 150,000 clones, 88% occurring once. Sequenced material: peripheral blood. The receptor set was obtained from a man aged 70-80 years with active COVID-19.

The chain uses TRBV27 and TRBJ1-1; a weak D match, TRBD1 (5 bases). V lost 2 bases and J 9 bases, leaving 19 bases between the germline ends. CDR1 and CDR2 (germline): MNHEY, SMNVEV (reference sequence). The CDR3 consists of 15 residues. CDR3 in DNA: TGTGCCAGCAGTTTAGCCCCAGGGTTCATCCTTAAAGCTTTCTTT. Protein product: CASSLAPGFILKAFF.

This chain uses TRBV29-1 with TRBJ1-3, with D uncertain. Germline assignment: CDR1 SQVTM and CDR2 ANQGSEA. CDR3 length equals 13 residues. V dropped 6 bases and J dropped 1 base, with 10 bases sitting between them. In nucleotides, the CDR3 is TGCAGCGTCCGGGAGGGTTCTGGAAACACCATATATTTT. It is translated as CSVREGSGNTIYF.

This clone is a singleton in its sample. The V gene is TRBV6-5, the J gene TRBJ2-7; TRBD1 is a possible D gene (5 bases). CDR3 length: 14 residues. V was shortened by 6 bases and J by 0 bases, with 12 bases between the two germline ends. Germline assignment: CDR1 MNHEY and CDR2 SVGAGI. This CDR3 reads CASSRRRDSYEQYF. CDR3 nucleotides: TGTGCCAGCAGCCGTCGCAGGGACTCCTACGAGCAGTACTTC.

The rearrangement joins TRBV28 to TRBJ2-1, with 9 nucleotides matching TRBD1. Germline CDR1 and CDR2: MDHEN and SYDVKM. This CDR3 contains 14 residues. Losses at the gene ends were 6 bases for V and 7 bases for J; bases not matched to a gene: 7. DNA of the CDR3: TGTGCCAGCAGGCCCCCGGGACAGGGTAATGAGCAGTTCTTC. As protein: CASRPPGQGNEQFF.

The rearrangement joins TRBV7-2 to TRBJ1-6; weak D call: TRBD1 (6 bases). The CDR3 extends over 15 amino acids. Germline lookup yields CDR1 SGHTA and CDR2 FQGNSA. The V and J ends lost 0 bases and 4 bases respectively, with 7 bases between them. The CDR3 loop is CASSLAGQYNSPLHF. In DNA, the CDR3 is TGTGCCAGCAGCTTAGCAGGACAGTATAATTCACCCCTCCACTTT. The full variable domain, in which reference TRBV7-2 and TRBJ1-6 provide the parts outside the CDR3, is GAGVSQSPSNKVTEKGKDVELRCDPISGHTALYWYRQSLGQGLEFLIYFQGNSAPDKSGLPSDRFSAERTGGSVSTLTIQRTQQEDSAVYLCASSLAGQYNSPLHFGNGTRLTVT.

The chain uses TRBV28 and TRBJ1-1; D possibly corresponds to TRBD1 (5 bases). CDR1 and CDR2 from the germline V gene are MDHEN and SYDVKM. Trimming took off 2 bases at V and 3 bases at J, with 13 bases between the two ends. This CDR3 is 15 amino acids long. The CDR3 loop reads CASSLTGGQYTEAFF. Written as DNA, the CDR3 is TGTGCCAGCAGTTTAACAGGCGGCCAGTACACTGAAGCTTTCTTT.

J is TRBJ2-5 and V is TRBV21-1; the table's D call, TRBD2, was not checked against the DNA. TRBV21-1 is a known pseudogene. The CDR3 runs to 14 residues. CDR3 protein: CATSSVLRQETQYF. The CDR3 DNA reads TGTGCCACCTCCTCCGTACTACGACAAGAGACCCAGTACTTC.

This clone was counted a few times. The chain carries TRBV10-3 and TRBJ1-1; D is possibly TRBD1 (6 bases). The V end lost 6 bases, the J end lost 8 bases, and 16 bases lay between the germline ends. This CDR3 is 13 amino acids long. The V gene's germline CDR1 is ENHRY and CDR2 SYGVKD. The CDR3 reads CAIRTGLIGEAFF. The CDR3 DNA sequence: TGTGCCATCAGGACAGGCCTTATCGGGGAAGCTTTCTTT.

J is TRBJ2-2 and V is TRBV7-2, with D possibly TRBD1 on 6 matching bases. The V end was cut by 2 bases, the J end by 5 bases, with 12 bases between. Germline V gene data show CDR1 as SGHTA and CDR2 as FQGNSA. The CDR3 length is 15 residues. The CDR3 is CASSLQGLGTGELFF. CDR3 nucleotide sequence: TGTGCCAGCAGCTTACAGGGGTTAGGTACCGGGGAGCTGTTTTTT.

This clone was seen once. The genes are TRBV29-1 and TRBJ2-1; 7 nucleotides align to TRBD2. The CDR3 sequence is 14 residues long. Trimming cost V 4 bases and J 4 bases; bases outside gene matches: 7. Germline V gives CDR1 SQVTM, CDR2 ANQGSEA. The chain's CDR3 is CSVGPGGRYNEQFF. For the CDR3, the DNA is TGCAGCGTTGGCCCGGGGGGTAGGTACAATGAGCAGTTCTTC.

The V and J genes are TRBV2 and TRBJ2-7; 13 bases fit TRBD2. V gave up 5 bases and J gave up 12 bases; unmatched junction bases: 4. This CDR3 spans 12 amino acids. Germline loops: CDR1 SNHLY, CDR2 FYNNEI. CDR3 amino acids: CASSLLAGGRYF. DNA of the CDR3: TGTGCCAGCAGTTTACTAGCGGGAGGGCGGTACTTC.

The table lists this clone with a few counts. The genes are TRBV6-5 and TRBJ1-5; TRBD1 aligns across 12 bases. Germline V lookup: CDR1 MNHEY, CDR2 SVGAGI. V dropped 7 bases and J dropped 6; count of bases not matched to a gene: 4. The CDR3 runs 14 residues. CDR3 DNA sequence: TGTGCCAGCACCGGGACAGGGGGCTTTCAGCCCCAGCATTTT. Translated, it gives CASTGTGGFQPQHF.

Of note for this clone: The same CDR3 also results from other DNA sequences found in this sample. V and J are TRBV29-1 and TRBJ1-1, with D possibly being TRBD1 (5 bases). V was cut by 4 bases and J by 2 bases, with 8 bases left in between. This CDR3 has 12 amino acids. In germline, CDR1 is SQVTM, CDR2 ANQGSEA. DNA of the CDR3: TGCAGCGTTGGGGGGGGAAACACTGAAGCTTTCTTT. Translation gives CSVGGGNTEAFF.

This chain links TRBV27 with TRBJ2-7; TRBD1 agrees at 7 bases. Germline assignment: CDR1 MNHEY and CDR2 SMNVEV (reference sequence). Trimming removed 5 bases from V and 3 bases from J; junction bases left unmatched: 10. The CDR3 is 15 residues long. CDR3 sequence (DNA): TGTGCCAGCAGTACCCCCCAACGACAGGGCTACGAGCAGTACTTC. Its translation: CASSTPQRQGYEQYF.

The chain uses TRBV27 and TRBJ1-5; D not resolved. Germline CDR1 is MNHEY and CDR2 is SMNVEV (reference sequence). This CDR3 contains 14 residues. V was trimmed by 5 bases and J by 7 bases, leaving 15 bases between them. The CDR3 nucleotides read TGTGCCAGCAGTCCTACACCCGCCAGGCAGCCCCAGCATTTT. Translating gives CASSPTPARQPQHF.

This chain uses TRBV5-1 with TRBJ2-1, with 8 positions matching TRBD2. The ends lost 0 bases at V and 7 bases at J; junction bases unmatched: 9. The CDR3 has 16 residues. CDR1 and CDR2 (germline): SGHRS, YFSETQ. The CDR3 nucleotides read TGCGCCAGCAGCTTGGGTGCAAGCGGGAGACGGAATGAGCAGTTCTTC. Its translation: CASSLGASGRRNEQFF.

The chain links TRBV5-1 to TRBJ2-7; TRBD2 aligns across 7 bases. The CDR3 sequence is 15 residues long. With V trimmed by 7 bases and J by 3 bases, 13 bases remained unmatched. The germline gives CDR1 SGHRS, CDR2 YFSETQ. This chain's CDR3 is CASAFSEAGNYEQYF. The CDR3 coding sequence is TGCGCCAGCGCGTTCTCCGAAGCGGGAAACTACGAGCAGTACTTC.

The CDR3 loop is CASSGRVEGAQPQHF. The CDR3, as DNA: TGTGCCAGTAGTGGCCGGGTGGAGGGGGCTCAGCCCCAGCATTTT. This sequence joins TRBV19 and TRBJ1-5; 7 nucleotides match TRBD1. The CDR3 is 15 amino acids. Germline CDR1 is LNHDA and CDR2 is SQIVND (reference sequence). V shed 5 bases and J 6 bases; nucleotides not matched to a gene: 10.

A note on this clone: This sample also contains other DNA sequences that code for the same CDR3. This chain links TRBV7-2 with TRBJ2-7, with 7 bases matching TRBD2. CDR3 length: 15 amino acids. V was clipped by 3 bases and J by 3 bases; unmatched bases: 8. Germline values: CDR1 SGHTA, CDR2 FQGNSA. The CDR3 is CASSFTSGGDYEQYF. The CDR3 nucleotides are TGTGCCAGCAGCTTCACCAGTGGGGGGGACTACGAGCAGTACTTC.

CDR3 sequence: CASSHTGWTEAFF. Written as DNA, the CDR3 is TGTGCCAGCAGTCACACAGGGTGGACTGAAGCTTTCTTT. V and J are TRBV12-3 or TRBV12-4 and TRBJ1-1, with a weak D call TRBD1 (6 bases). The length of the CDR3 is 13 residues. Trimming removed 5 bases from V and 5 bases from J, with 12 bases in between.

This clone has a single count. V and J are TRBV5-6 and TRBJ2-4, with 7 bases lining up with TRBD2. This CDR3 spans 14 amino acids. Per germline, CDR1 SGHDT and CDR2 YYEEEE. The trim removed 0 bases at V and 7 bases at J, leaving 4 bases unmatched. The chain's CDR3 is CASSLGEGRNIQYF. The CDR3 nucleotides read TGTGCCAGCAGCTTGGGGGAGGGCCGGAACATTCAGTACTTC.

The chain links TRBV11-2 to TRBJ2-1; D gene uncertain. Germline V gives CDR1 SGHAT, CDR2 FQNNGV. The V and J ends lost 3 bases and 0 bases respectively, with 6 bases between them. This CDR3 is built from 14 residues. The CDR3 region has the DNA TGTGCCAGCAGCTTGTTTAGCTCCTACAATGAGCAGTTCTTC. Amino acids: CASSLFSSYNEQFF.

The chain is built from TRBV18 and TRBJ2-3; 9 nucleotides match TRBD2. V shed 1 base, J shed 4 bases, and the junction held 18 bases outside the gene matches. From germline, CDR1 is KGHSH and CDR2 LQKENI. The CDR3 loop spans 20 amino acids. The CDR3 region has the DNA TGTGCCAGCTCACCACGGAGCGGGGCGGGAGGGATCCCTAGCTCAGATACGCAGTATTTT. Protein: CASSPRSGAGGIPSSDTQYF.